This T cell receptor (beta chain) was captured in a study of blood T cell repertoires in COVID-19. The V end was cut by 11 bases, the J end by 4 bases, with 17 bases between. This CDR3 region has 13 residues. Two negative PCRs, clearance, or symptom resolution had been documented for recovered Cohort 3 donors. The data were produced by immunoSEQ multiplex PCR, yet TCRdb's version contains in-frame clones alone and is incomplete. The table shows 150,000 to 200,000 clones, with 70% to 85% occurring only once. This clonotype was sampled from a woman in her fifties or sixties who had recovered from COVID-19. Sequences were obtained from PBMCs or T cells enriched from blood (not recorded which). The chain uses TRBV12-3 or TRBV12-4 and TRBJ1-2; D is perhaps TRBD1 (6 bases). The CDR3 nucleotides are TGTGCCTCCCGGGCGGCGGGGGCCTATGGCTACACCTTC. Its translation: CASRAAGAYGYTF.